The rows below give T cell receptor beta chains drawn from one sample of a study of cytomegalovirus exposure and HLA in healthy donors. Profiling relied on immunoSEQ multiplex PCR, and the TCRdb table lists in-frame clones only, not all of them. Of 30,000 to 40,000 clones listed, 85% to 95% are singletons. The sample consisted of PBMCs. These receptor sequences come from a man between 18 and 29 years old in good health and CMV-seronegative. Each CDR3 is given without its conserved first and last residue.

V	J	CDR3
TRBV6-5	TRBJ2-7	ASSSGTSGYEQY
TRBV10-3	TRBJ2-7	AISEGLANSYEQY
TRBV20-1	TRBJ2-5	SVRGTETQY
TRBV4-1	TRBJ2-7	ASSQDGAYEQY
TRBV13	TRBJ2-3	ASSLSRTAASTDTQY
TRBV29-1	TRBJ2-7	SVDAVGGQSYEQY
TRBV6-1	TRBJ2-5	ASILSSGKETQY
TRBV6-4	TRBJ2-2	ASSDSTDTGELF
TRBV6-1	TRBJ1-1	ASSTLTGGGSEAF
TRBV5-1	TRBJ1-2	ASSLEGQEGYT
TRBV6-1	TRBJ1-5	AAAGGEPNQPQH
TRBV19	TRBJ1-4	ASSPSQYQNEKLF
TRBV2	TRBJ1-1	ASSSRDRVWGTEAF
TRBV5-4	TRBJ1-2	ASVRIPGKTYGYT
TRBV10-3	TRBJ1-2	AIGDRWRDGYT
TRBV5-1	TRBJ2-3	ASSSPGLAGGGNTQY
TRBV4-1	TRBJ1-4	ASSQVGDRDNEKLF